These 17 T cell receptor beta chains came from one sample sequenced in a study of T-cell memory formation after mild COVID-19. TCRdb re-called the 5' RACE reads through MiXCR, storing one row per CDR3 protein. Of around 150,000 distinct CDR3 sequences listed, around 30% are singletons. Sequencing was performed on PBMCs or a T cell subset sorted from them (not recorded which). The receptor set was obtained from an adult woman who had mild COVID-19 (a few samples of this study predate the infection). Cell type and time point are not known.

The chain combines TRBV3-1 with TRBJ2-2; D ambiguous. Germline loops: CDR1 LGHDT, CDR2 YNNKEL (reference sequence). Trimming removed 2 bases from V and 1 base from J, with 5 bases in between. The CDR3 consists of 14 residues. The CDR3 DNA sequence: TGTGCCAGCAGCCAATCGGTGAACACCGGGGAGCTGTTTTTT. This gives the protein CASSQSVNTGELFF.

This clonotype was picked up a small number of times. This chain connects TRBV9 to TRBJ2-5; no clear D. The CDR3 contains 15 residues. V was cut by 3 bases and J by 3 bases, with 15 bases left in between. Germline lookup yields CDR1 SGDLS and CDR2 YYNGEE. This CDR3 reads CASSDHMDGEETQYF. The CDR3 nucleotides read TGTGCCAGCAGCGACCACATGGACGGTGAAGAGACCCAGTACTTC.

The chain combines TRBV20-1 with TRBJ2-3; 7 bases line up with TRBD2. This CDR3 spans 14 amino acids. Germline V gene data show CDR1 as DFQATT and CDR2 as SNEGSKA (reference sequence). V shed 1 base, J shed 2 bases, and the junction held 3 bases outside the gene matches. CDR3 loop: CSARGLADTDTQYF. The CDR3 DNA reads TGCAGTGCTAGAGGCCTAGCGGACACAGATACGCAGTATTTT.

This clonotype has just a few counts. The rearrangement joins TRBV7-2 to TRBJ2-7; no reliable D call. The CDR3 sequence is 15 residues long. Trimming removed 2 bases from V and 3 bases from J, with 14 bases in between. CDR1 is SGHTA and CDR2 is FQGNSA in the germline V gene. CDR3 sequence: CASSLTPQARYEQYF. CDR3 bases: TGTGCCAGCAGCTTAACCCCTCAGGCACGCTACGAGCAGTACTTC.

The CDR3 DNA sequence: TGCGCCAGCAGCCAAGACCCGGGGTTGGAAGACGAGCAGTACTTC. Residues: CASSQDPGLEDEQYF. The genes are TRBV4-1 and TRBJ2-7, with D tentatively TRBD2 (5 bases). Per the germline V gene, CDR1 is MGHRA and CDR2 is YSYEKL. V was pared by 0 bases and J by 5 bases, with 14 bases between. This CDR3 is 15 amino acids long.

V and J are TRBV5-1 and TRBJ2-1, with TRBD2 matching over 13 bases. Germline loops: CDR1 SGHRS, CDR2 YFSETQ. With V trimmed by 4 bases and J by 7 bases, 20 bases remained unmatched. The CDR3 sequence is 20 residues long. CDR3 nucleotides: TGCGCCAGCAGCCCCGGGGACAGGGGGACTAGCGGGGACCTCGGGAATGAGCAGTTCTTC. Protein sequence: CASSPGDRGTSGDLGNEQFF.

The table lists this clonotype with many counts. The V call is TRBV29-1, the J call TRBJ2-7, with D perhaps given as TRBD1 or TRBD2 (5 bases each). V lost 3 bases and J 0 bases, leaving 15 bases between the germline ends. This CDR3 spans 15 amino acids. Germline loops: CDR1 SQVTM, CDR2 ANQGSEA. The CDR3 protein is CSVEVTGTRSYEQYF. The CDR3 nucleotides are TGCAGCGTTGAGGTAACCGGGACGCGCTCCTACGAGCAGTACTTC.

The chain links TRBV20-1 to TRBJ2-3; 8 bases align to TRBD1. With 0 bases clipped from V and 4 bases from J, the junction kept 6 bases outside the gene matches. The germline V gene encodes CDR1 DFQATT and CDR2 SNEGSKA (reference sequence). The CDR3 has 15 residues. The CDR3 region is CSAREGQGASDTQYF. CDR3 nucleotide sequence: TGCAGTGCTAGAGAAGGGCAGGGGGCATCAGATACGCAGTATTTT.

This chain links TRBV3-1 with TRBJ2-5; perhaps TRBD2 as D (6 bases). This CDR3 has 15 amino acids. Germline-derived CDR1 and CDR2 are LGHDT and YNNKEL (reference sequence). Trimming removed 7 bases from V and 4 bases from J, with 19 bases in between. CDR3 loop: CASTHLPGVGETQYF. In DNA, the CDR3 is TGTGCCAGCACGCACCTCCCGGGAGTAGGAGAGACCCAGTACTTC.

The chain links TRBV9 to TRBJ2-1; 13 bases line up with TRBD2. The CDR3 has 15 amino acids. Germline V gene sequence: CDR1 SGDLS, CDR2 YYNGEE. V dropped 3 bases and J dropped 10; count of bases not matched to a gene: 7. The CDR3 sequence: CASSAGLAGSQEQFF. The CDR3 DNA reads as TGTGCCAGCAGCGCGGGACTAGCGGGGTCTCAAGAGCAGTTCTTC.

J is TRBJ2-1 and V is TRBV9; D ambiguous. CDR3 length equals 13 residues. Trimming stripped 4 bases from V and 6 bases from J, with 11 bases between. Per germline, CDR1 SGDLS and CDR2 YYNGEE. CDR3 amino acids: CASSQPRPNEQFF. DNA for the CDR3: TGTGCCAGCAGCCAGCCCCGCCCCAATGAGCAGTTCTTC.

The chain has TRBV4-2 and TRBJ1-5; 8 bases are shared with TRBD1. Trimming took 0 bases from V and 4 from J; bases not matched to a gene: 5. The CDR3 has 16 residues. CDR1 and CDR2 (germline): LGHNA, YNFKEQ. Here the CDR3 reads CASSQEVQGANQPQHF. CDR3 coding DNA: TGTGCCAGCAGCCAAGAAGTTCAGGGGGCAAATCAGCCCCAGCATTTT.

A few counts support this clonotype. This chain uses TRBV7-9 with TRBJ2-5; 9 positions agree with TRBD2. V lost 2 bases, J lost 5 bases, and 6 bases stayed unmatched. In germline, CDR1 is SEHNR, CDR2 FQNEAQ (reference sequence). This CDR3 contains 15 residues. The CDR3 coding sequence is TGTGCCAGCAGCTTATGGCTAGCGGGGACGGAGACCCAGTACTTC. This gives the protein CASSLWLAGTETQYF.

The CDR3 coding sequence is TGTGCCAGCAGGACCCACAGGGAGATTATGGACGAGCAGTACTTC. Translating gives CASRTHREIMDEQYF. The chain couples TRBV6-4 to TRBJ2-7; tentative D call: TRBD1 (6 bases). CDR1 MRHNA and CDR2 SNTAGT come from the germline V gene. V lost 6 bases and J 5 bases, leaving 20 bases between the germline ends. The CDR3 has 15 residues.

This clonotype was seen only a few times. This sequence joins TRBV24-1 and TRBJ2-1; D is uncertain. CDR3 length: 17 residues. Germline CDR1 reads KGHDR; CDR2 reads SFDVKD. Between the trimmed V and J ends, which lost 4 bases and 0 bases, there was a span of 15 bases. CDR3 bases: TGTGCCACCAGTGACGCGGACCGTGCGAGCTCCTACAATGAGCAGTTCTTC. Protein product: CATSDADRASSYNEQFF.

This clonotype was observed a single time. The chain employs TRBV19 and TRBJ2-1, with 7 bases aligning to TRBD2. With 0 bases clipped from V and 6 bases from J, the junction kept 2 bases outside the gene matches. The CDR3 covers 14 residues. Germline values: CDR1 LNHDA, CDR2 SQIVND (reference sequence). The CDR3 region is CASSIDASGNEQFF. Here the CDR3 DNA reads TGTGCCAGTAGTATAGACGCTAGCGGCAATGAGCAGTTCTTC.

V is TRBV5-1 and J is TRBJ2-2, with TRBD1 matching over 7 bases. The CDR3 length is 14 residues. Trimming removed 4 bases from V and 4 bases from J; junction bases left unmatched: 4. Germline V gene sequence: CDR1 SGHRS, CDR2 YFSETQ. The CDR3 loop reads CASSVAGGTGELFF. The CDR3 DNA follows: TGCGCCAGCAGCGTTGCAGGGGGCACCGGGGAGCTGTTTTTT.